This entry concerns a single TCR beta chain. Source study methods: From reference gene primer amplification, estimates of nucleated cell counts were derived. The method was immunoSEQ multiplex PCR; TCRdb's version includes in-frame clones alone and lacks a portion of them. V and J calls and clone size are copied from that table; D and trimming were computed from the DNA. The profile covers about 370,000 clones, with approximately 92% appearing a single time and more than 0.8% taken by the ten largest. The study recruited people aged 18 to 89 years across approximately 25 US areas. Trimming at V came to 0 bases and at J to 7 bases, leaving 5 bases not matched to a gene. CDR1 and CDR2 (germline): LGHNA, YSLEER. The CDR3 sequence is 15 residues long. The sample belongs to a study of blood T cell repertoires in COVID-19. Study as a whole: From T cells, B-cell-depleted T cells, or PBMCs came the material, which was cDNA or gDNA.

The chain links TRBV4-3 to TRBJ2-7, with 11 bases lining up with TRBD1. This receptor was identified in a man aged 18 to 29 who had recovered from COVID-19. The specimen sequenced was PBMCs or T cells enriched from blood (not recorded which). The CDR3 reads CASSQEPDRGLEQYF. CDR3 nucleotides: TGCGCCAGCAGCCAAGAACCGGACAGGGGGCTTGAGCAGTACTTC.